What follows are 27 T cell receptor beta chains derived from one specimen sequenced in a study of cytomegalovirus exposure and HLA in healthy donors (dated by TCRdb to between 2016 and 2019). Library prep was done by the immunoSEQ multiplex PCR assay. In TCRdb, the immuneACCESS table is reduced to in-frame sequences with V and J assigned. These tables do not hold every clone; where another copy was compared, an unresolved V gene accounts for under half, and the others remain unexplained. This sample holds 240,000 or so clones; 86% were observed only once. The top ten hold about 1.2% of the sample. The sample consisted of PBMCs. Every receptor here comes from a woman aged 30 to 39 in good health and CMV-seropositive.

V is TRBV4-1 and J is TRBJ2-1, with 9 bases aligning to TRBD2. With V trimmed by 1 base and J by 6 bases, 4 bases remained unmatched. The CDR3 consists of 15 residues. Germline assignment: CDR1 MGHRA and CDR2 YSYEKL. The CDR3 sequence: CASSQGLAEGNEQFF. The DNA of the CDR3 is TGCGCCAGCAGCCAAGGACTAGCGGAGGGCAATGAGCAGTTCTTC.

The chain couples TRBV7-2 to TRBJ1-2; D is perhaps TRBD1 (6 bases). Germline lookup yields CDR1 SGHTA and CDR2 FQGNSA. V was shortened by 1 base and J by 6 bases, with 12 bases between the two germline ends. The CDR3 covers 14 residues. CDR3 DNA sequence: TGTGCCAGCAGCTTAGGCAGGGGAATGGATGGCTACACCTTC. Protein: CASSLGRGMDGYTF.

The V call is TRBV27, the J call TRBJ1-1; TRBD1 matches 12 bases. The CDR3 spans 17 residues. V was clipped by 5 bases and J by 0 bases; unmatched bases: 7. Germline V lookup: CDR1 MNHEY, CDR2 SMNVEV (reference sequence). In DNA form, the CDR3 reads TGTGCCAGCAGTATCCTCGGGACAGGGGGCATGAACACTGAAGCTTTCTTT. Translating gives CASSILGTGGMNTEAFF.

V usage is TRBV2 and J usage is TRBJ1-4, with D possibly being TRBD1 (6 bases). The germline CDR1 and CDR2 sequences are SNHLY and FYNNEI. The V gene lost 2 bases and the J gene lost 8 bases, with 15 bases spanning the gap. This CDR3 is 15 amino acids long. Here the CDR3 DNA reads TGTGCCAGCAGTGAATTTCAAGGGGGATACGAAAAACTGTTTTTT. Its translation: CASSEFQGGYEKLFF.

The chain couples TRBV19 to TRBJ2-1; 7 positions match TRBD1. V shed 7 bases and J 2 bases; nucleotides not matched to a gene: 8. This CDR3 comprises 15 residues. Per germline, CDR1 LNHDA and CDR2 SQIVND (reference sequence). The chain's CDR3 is CASTLTGLPYNEQFF. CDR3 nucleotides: TGTGCCAGTACCCTGACAGGGCTTCCCTACAATGAGCAGTTCTTC.

The CDR3 bases are TGTGCCAGCAGAGACAGGGGCCGGGCAGATACGCAGTATTTT. This encodes CASRDRGRADTQYF. The chain couples TRBV25-1 to TRBJ2-3; 8 bases are shared with TRBD1. CDR3 size: 14 residues. Germline values: CDR1 MGHDK, CDR2 SYGVNS. V shed 6 bases and J 4 bases; nucleotides not matched to a gene: 6.

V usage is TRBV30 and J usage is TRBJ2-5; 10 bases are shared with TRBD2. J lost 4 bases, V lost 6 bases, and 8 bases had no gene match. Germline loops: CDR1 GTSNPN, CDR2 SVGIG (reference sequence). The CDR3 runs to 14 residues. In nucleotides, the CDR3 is TGTGCCTGTAACATAGCGGGAGGTTTAGAGACCCAGTACTTC. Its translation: CACNIAGGLETQYF.

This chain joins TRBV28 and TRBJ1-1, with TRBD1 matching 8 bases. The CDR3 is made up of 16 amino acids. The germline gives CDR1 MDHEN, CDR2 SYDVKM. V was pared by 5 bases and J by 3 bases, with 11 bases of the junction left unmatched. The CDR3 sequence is CASSADRGDPDTEAFF. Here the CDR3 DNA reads TGTGCCAGCAGTGCTGACAGGGGCGACCCCGACACTGAAGCTTTCTTT.

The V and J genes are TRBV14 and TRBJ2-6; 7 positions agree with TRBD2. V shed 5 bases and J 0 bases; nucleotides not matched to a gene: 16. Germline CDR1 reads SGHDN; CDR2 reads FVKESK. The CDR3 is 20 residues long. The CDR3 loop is CASSSRTSSGVSSGANVLTF. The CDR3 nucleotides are TGTGCCAGCAGCTCACGAACCTCCAGCGGGGTCTCCTCTGGGGCCAACGTCCTGACTTTC. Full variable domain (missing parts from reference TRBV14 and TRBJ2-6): EAGVTQFPSHSVIEKGQTVTLRCDPISGHDNLYWYRRVMGKEIKFLLHFVKESKQDESGMPNNRFLAERTGGTYSTLKVQPAELEDSGVYFCASSSRTSSGVSSGANVLTFGAGSRLTVL.

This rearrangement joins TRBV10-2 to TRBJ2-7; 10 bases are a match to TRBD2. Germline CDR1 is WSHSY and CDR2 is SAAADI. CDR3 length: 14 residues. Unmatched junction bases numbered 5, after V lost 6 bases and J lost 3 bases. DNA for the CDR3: TGCGCCAGCAGCCCCGGACTAGCGGTCTACGAGCAGTACTTC. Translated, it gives CASSPGLAVYEQYF.

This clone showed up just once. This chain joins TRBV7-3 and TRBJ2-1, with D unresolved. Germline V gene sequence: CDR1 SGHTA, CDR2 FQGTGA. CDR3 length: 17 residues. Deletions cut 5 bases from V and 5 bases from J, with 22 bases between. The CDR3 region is CASSATLGRSTNNEQFF. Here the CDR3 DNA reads TGTGCCAGCAGCGCAACTCTGGGCAGGTCGACAAACAATGAGCAGTTCTTC.

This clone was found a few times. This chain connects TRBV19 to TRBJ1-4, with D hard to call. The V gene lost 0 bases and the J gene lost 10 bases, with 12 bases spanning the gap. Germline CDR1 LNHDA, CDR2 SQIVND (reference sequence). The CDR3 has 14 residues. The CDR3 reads CASSIDLIFGKLFF. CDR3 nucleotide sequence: TGTGCCAGTAGTATAGATCTGATATTCGGAAAACTGTTTTTT.

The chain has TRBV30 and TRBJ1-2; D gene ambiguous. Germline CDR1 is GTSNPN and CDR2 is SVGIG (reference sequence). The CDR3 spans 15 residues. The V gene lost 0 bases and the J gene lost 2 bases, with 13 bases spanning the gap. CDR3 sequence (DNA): TGTGCCTGGAGTGTACTCCTTTCGACAAACTATGGCTACACCTTC. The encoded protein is CAWSVLLSTNYGYTF.

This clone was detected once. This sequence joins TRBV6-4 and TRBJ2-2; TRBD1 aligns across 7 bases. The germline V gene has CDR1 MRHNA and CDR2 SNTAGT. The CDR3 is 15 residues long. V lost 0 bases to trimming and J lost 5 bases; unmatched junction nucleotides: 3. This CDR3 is CASSDSDRETGELFF. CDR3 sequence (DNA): TGTGCCAGCAGTGACTCTGACAGGGAAACCGGGGAGCTGTTTTTT.

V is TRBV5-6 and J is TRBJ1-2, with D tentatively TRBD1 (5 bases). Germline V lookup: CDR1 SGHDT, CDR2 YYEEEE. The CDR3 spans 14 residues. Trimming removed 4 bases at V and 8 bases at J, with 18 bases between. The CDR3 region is CASSLGTSRGGYTF. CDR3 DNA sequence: TGTGCCAGCAGCCTTGGGACTTCCCGAGGCGGCTACACCTTC.

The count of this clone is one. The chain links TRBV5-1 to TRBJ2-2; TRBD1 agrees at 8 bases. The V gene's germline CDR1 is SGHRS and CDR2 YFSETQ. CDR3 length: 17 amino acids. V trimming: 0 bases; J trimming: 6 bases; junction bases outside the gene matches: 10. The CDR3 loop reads CASSLGYGDRSPGELFF. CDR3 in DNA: TGCGCCAGCAGCTTGGGCTACGGGGACAGGTCCCCCGGGGAGCTGTTTTTT. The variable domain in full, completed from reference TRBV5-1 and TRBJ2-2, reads KAGVTQTPRYLIKTRGQQVTLSCSPISGHRSVSWYQQTPGQGLQFLFEYFSETQRNKGNFPGRFSGRQFSNSRSEMNVSTLELGDSALYLCASSLGYGDRSPGELFFGEGSRLTVL.

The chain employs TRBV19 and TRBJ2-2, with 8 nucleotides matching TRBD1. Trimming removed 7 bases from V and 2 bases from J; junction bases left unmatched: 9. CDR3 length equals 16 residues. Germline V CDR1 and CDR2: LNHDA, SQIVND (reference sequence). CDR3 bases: TGTGCCAGTACCCTGAGACAGGGGATAAACACCGGGGAGCTGTTTTTT. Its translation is CASTLRQGINTGELFF.

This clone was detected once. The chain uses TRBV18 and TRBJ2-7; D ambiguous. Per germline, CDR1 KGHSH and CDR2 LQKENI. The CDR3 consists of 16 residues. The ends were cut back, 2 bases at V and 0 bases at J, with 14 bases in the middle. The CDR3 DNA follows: TGTGCCAGCTCACCAACCGGTTCTAAACGCTCCTACGAGCAGTACTTC. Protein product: CASSPTGSKRSYEQYF.

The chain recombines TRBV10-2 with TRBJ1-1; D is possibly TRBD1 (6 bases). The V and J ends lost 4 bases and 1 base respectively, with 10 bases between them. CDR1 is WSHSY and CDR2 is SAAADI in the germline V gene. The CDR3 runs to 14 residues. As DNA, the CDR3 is TGCGCCAGCAGTGTCGAAGGGGGGAACACTGAAGCTTTCTTT. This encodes CASSVEGGNTEAFF.

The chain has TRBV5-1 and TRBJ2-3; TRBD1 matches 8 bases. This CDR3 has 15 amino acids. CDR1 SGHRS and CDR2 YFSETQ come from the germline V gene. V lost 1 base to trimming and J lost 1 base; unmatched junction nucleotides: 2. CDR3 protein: CASSLSQGGTDTQYF. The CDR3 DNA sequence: TGCGCCAGCAGCTTGTCACAGGGGGGCACAGATACGCAGTATTTT.

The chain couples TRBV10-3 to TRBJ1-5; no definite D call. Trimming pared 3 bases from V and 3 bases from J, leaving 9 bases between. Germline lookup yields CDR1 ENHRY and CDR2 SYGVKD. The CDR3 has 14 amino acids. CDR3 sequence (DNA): TGTGCCATCAGTGAAGGAGGGAACAATCAGCCCCAGCATTTT. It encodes CAISEGGNNQPQHF.

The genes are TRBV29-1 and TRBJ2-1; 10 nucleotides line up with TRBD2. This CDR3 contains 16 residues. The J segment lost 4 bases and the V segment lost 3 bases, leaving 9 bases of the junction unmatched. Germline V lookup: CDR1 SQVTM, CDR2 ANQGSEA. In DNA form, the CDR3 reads TGCAGCGTTGACGGTGCAGGACTAGCGGTTTACAATGAGCAGTTCTTC. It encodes CSVDGAGLAVYNEQFF.

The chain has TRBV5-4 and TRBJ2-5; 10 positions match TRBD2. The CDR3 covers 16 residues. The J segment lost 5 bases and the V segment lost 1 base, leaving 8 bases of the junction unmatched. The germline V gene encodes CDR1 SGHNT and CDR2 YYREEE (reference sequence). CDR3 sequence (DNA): TGTGCCAGCAGCTTGCCGTCTAGCGGGAGACCTGAGACCCAGTACTTC. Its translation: CASSLPSSGRPETQYF.

The CDR3 is CAISSGQGYGYTF. The CDR3 DNA reads as TGTGCCATCAGTTCTGGACAGGGCTATGGCTACACCTTC. The chain carries TRBV10-3 and TRBJ1-2, with 8 nucleotides matching TRBD1. V lost 5 bases, J lost 4 bases, and 3 bases stayed unmatched. The CDR3 covers 13 residues. In germline, CDR1 is ENHRY, CDR2 SYGVKD.

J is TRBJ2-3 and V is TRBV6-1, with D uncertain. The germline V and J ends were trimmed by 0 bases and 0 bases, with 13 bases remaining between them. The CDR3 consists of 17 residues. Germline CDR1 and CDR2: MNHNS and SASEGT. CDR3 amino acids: CASSEARYTLSTDTQYF. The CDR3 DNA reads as TGTGCCAGCAGTGAAGCGCGGTATACTTTAAGCACAGATACGCAGTATTTT.

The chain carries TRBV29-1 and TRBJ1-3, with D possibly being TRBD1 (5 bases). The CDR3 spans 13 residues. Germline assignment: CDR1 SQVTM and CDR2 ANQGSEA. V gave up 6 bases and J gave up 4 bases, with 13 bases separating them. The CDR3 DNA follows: TGCAGCGTCCCGGGGGAAGGAGGAAACACCATATATTTT. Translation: CSVPGEGGNTIYF. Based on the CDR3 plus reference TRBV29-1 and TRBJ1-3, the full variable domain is SAVISQKPSRDICQRGTSLTIQCQVDSQVTMMFWYRQQPGQSLTLIATANQGSEATYESGFVIDKFPISRPNLTFSTLTVSNMSPEDSSIYLCSVPGEGGNTIYFGEGSWLTVV.

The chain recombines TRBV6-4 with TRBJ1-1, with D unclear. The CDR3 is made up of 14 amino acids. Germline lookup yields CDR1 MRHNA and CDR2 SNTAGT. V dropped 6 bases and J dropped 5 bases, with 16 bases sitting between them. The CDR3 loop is CASSPSEIGTEAFF. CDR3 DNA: TGTGCCAGCAGCCCCAGCGAAATCGGGACTGAAGCTTTCTTT.